This T cell receptor beta chain was identified in a study of blood T cell repertoires in COVID-19. The germline V and J ends were trimmed by 1 base and 6 bases, with 10 bases remaining between them. Germline-derived CDR1 and CDR2 are SGHTA and FQGNSA. The CDR3 extends over 13 amino acids. Method: immunoSEQ multiplex PCR; TCRdb's copy keeps in-frame clones and lacks some. Seen here are over 300,000 clones, around 91% observed once, and the top ten hold around 6.3%. This clonotype originated in a man aged 18 to 35 with active or convalescent COVID-19. Sequencing input: peripheral blood. The chain employs TRBV7-2 and TRBJ2-7; D ambiguous. CDR3 nucleotide sequence: TGTGCCAGCAGCTTAGTGGCTTCTAGCGAGCAGTACTTC. Its protein is CASSLVASSEQYF.